The next 24 T cell receptor beta chains were all read from a single sample in a study of T cells in Graves' hyperthyroidism and ophthalmopathy. It was RNA transcripts that yielded the amplified TCR beta CDR3 regions. HTBI primers drove first-round RT-PCR of the TCR CDR3. One entry per CDR3 protein, called by TCRdb with MiXCR from the multiplex PCR reads. The repertoire holds 280,000 or so distinct CDR3 sequences, less than 30% seen once, with over 25% in the top ten. Sequencing input: blood. These receptors originate from a man aged 35-49 years with Graves' hyperthyroidism that later progressed to Graves' ophthalmopathy.

This clonotype was observed a few times. V is TRBV13 and J is TRBJ1-5; 7 nucleotides match TRBD1. Germline CDR1 and CDR2: PRHDT and FYEKMQ (reference sequence). With 5 bases clipped from V and 3 bases from J, the junction kept 4 bases outside the gene matches. The CDR3 has 14 amino acids. CDR3 sequence: CASSLGTDNQPQHF. The CDR3 bases are TGTGCCAGCAGCCTCGGGACAGACAATCAGCCCCAGCATTTT.

The chain couples TRBV6-5 to TRBJ1-6, with D uncertain. The V end was cut by 1 base, the J end by 8 bases, with 6 bases between. The CDR3 runs to 13 residues. Per germline, CDR1 MNHEY and CDR2 SVGAGI. The DNA for the CDR3 is TGTGCCAGCAGTTACTTCAAGGATTCACCCCTCCACTTT. Encoded protein: CASSYFKDSPLHF.

The chain uses TRBV28 and TRBJ1-1; D gene unclear. The germline V gene encodes CDR1 MDHEN and CDR2 SYDVKM. Deletions cut 5 bases from V and 1 base from J, with 11 bases between. This CDR3 region has 14 residues. In nucleotides, the CDR3 is TGTGCCAGCAGTCCAAGACGAGCGAACACTGAAGCTTTCTTT. This encodes CASSPRRANTEAFF.

This clonotype was counted at least ten times. The rearrangement joins TRBV11-1 to TRBJ1-3; TRBD1 aligns across 7 bases. CDR3 length: 17 residues. Germline V gene sequence: CDR1 SGHAT, CDR2 FQDESV (reference sequence). The junction had 8 bases not matched to a gene; V was cut back by 0 bases and J by 3 bases. CDR3 amino acids: CASSLAGQPVFGNTIYF. The DNA of the CDR3 is TGTGCCAGCAGCTTAGCGGGACAGCCCGTATTTGGAAACACCATATATTTT.

Many counts were recorded for this clonotype. The chain recombines TRBV12-5 with TRBJ1-2; D gene uncertain. Germline V gene sequence: CDR1 LGHNT, CDR2 FRNRAP. The CDR3 is 17 residues long. Trimming took 1 base from V and 4 from J, leaving 19 bases between them. The CDR3 protein is CASGLALLGSPLYGYTF. In DNA, the CDR3 is TGTGCTAGTGGTTTGGCCCTCCTAGGTTCTCCCCTCTATGGCTACACCTTC.

V usage is TRBV6-1 and J usage is TRBJ2-7; 7 nucleotides line up with TRBD1. CDR1 and CDR2 from the germline V gene are MNHNS and SASEGT. The CDR3 runs to 14 residues. The V gene end was trimmed by 6 bases and the J gene end by 1 base; junction bases not matched to a gene: 6. CDR3 amino acids: CASRPGTASYEQYF. CDR3 coding DNA: TGTGCCAGCAGACCCGGGACAGCGTCCTACGAGCAGTACTTC.

V gene TRBV10-2 combines with J gene TRBJ1-2; possible D gene TRBD1, 5 bases. CDR1 is WSHSY, CDR2 SAAADI, per germline. CDR3 length: 12 residues. Trimming took off 10 bases at V and 6 bases at J, with 15 bases between the two ends. CDR3 protein: CATMLRGHGYTF. CDR3 coding DNA: TGCGCCACCATGCTGAGGGGACATGGCTACACCTTC.

The chain carries TRBV6-2 or TRBV6-3 and TRBJ2-7, with 7 bases lining up with TRBD2. Germline trimming cut 0 bases from V and 6 bases from J; bases unmatched to any gene: 2. Germline CDR1 is MNHEY and CDR2 is SVGEGT. The CDR3 loop spans 13 amino acids. CDR3 bases: TGTGCCAGCAGTTACTCCGGACTAGGCGAGCAGTACTTC. It is translated as CASSYSGLGEQYF.

This clonotype has a count of ten or more. This chain connects TRBV2 to TRBJ2-2, with D possibly matching TRBD2 (5 bases). CDR1 and CDR2 (germline): SNHLY, FYNNEI. The CDR3 has 14 residues. Between the trimmed V and J ends, which lost 6 bases and 4 bases, there was a span of 12 bases. The CDR3 loop is CASRERRTTGELFF. CDR3 in DNA: TGTGCCAGCAGAGAGCGGCGGACCACCGGGGAGCTGTTTTTT.

This clonotype has ten or more counts. The chain joins TRBV9 to TRBJ2-2, with TRBD2 matching 7 bases. J lost 2 bases, V lost 0 bases, and 4 bases had no gene match. The CDR3 is 16 residues long. The V gene's germline CDR1 is SGDLS and CDR2 YYNGEE. CDR3 in DNA: TGTGCCAGCAGCGTAGGATGGGACTACAACACCGGGGAGCTGTTTTTT. This gives the protein CASSVGWDYNTGELFF.

This clonotype was recorded many times. The CDR3: CASSPSDRSWQYF. CDR3 in DNA: TGTGCCAGCAGCCCATCGGACAGGTCATGGCAGTACTTC. V gene TRBV12-3 or TRBV12-4 combines with J gene TRBJ2-7, with 7 bases matching TRBD1. The CDR3 runs 13 residues. With 6 bases clipped from V and 9 bases from J, the junction kept 11 bases outside the gene matches.

The genes are TRBV7-2 and TRBJ2-7; D not resolved. The CDR3 spans 13 residues. The germline gives CDR1 SGHTA, CDR2 FQGNSA. V lost 1 base to trimming and J lost 7 bases, with 11 bases between them. The CDR3 loop is CASSLGWAGEQYF. In DNA form, the CDR3 reads TGTGCCAGCAGCTTAGGCTGGGCTGGGGAGCAGTACTTC.

The J gene is TRBJ2-7, the V gene TRBV6-1; possibly TRBD1 for D (6 bases). Germline CDR1 reads MNHNS; CDR2 reads SASEGT. V was cut by 6 bases and J by 1 base, with 13 bases left in between. The CDR3 has 14 residues. DNA for the CDR3: TGTGCCAGCAGGGACGACAGGCAATCCTACGAGCAGTACTTC. Its protein product is CASRDDRQSYEQYF.

In this sample, this clonotype turned up many times. The gene calls are TRBV6-5 and TRBJ1-2, with D maybe TRBD1 (6 bases). CDR3 length equals 17 residues. V lost 0 bases, J lost 3 bases, and 17 bases lay in between. Germline CDR1 reads MNHEY; CDR2 reads SVGAGI. The CDR3 DNA reads as TGTGCCAGCAGTTACTCACTTTTTACGGGACAACACTATGGCTACACCTTC. It is translated as CASSYSLFTGQHYGYTF.

At least ten counts were recorded for this clonotype. The chain joins TRBV19 to TRBJ1-1; weak D call: TRBD1 (6 bases). The CDR3 is 14 residues long. V gave up 7 bases and J gave up 0 bases, with 12 bases separating them. The germline V gene has CDR1 LNHDA and CDR2 SQIVND (reference sequence). The CDR3 region has the DNA TGTGCCAGTAATCCCAGGACAGTGAACACTGAAGCTTTCTTT. Its protein is CASNPRTVNTEAFF.

The chain joins TRBV10-3 to TRBJ1-2; unclear D gene. From germline, CDR1 is ENHRY and CDR2 SYGVKD. The CDR3 extends over 14 amino acids. V lost 2 bases, J lost 4 bases, and 11 bases lay in between. This CDR3 reads CAISERGALYGYTF. DNA of the CDR3: TGTGCCATCAGTGAGCGGGGAGCCCTCTATGGCTACACCTTC.

This clonotype occurred many times. The chain joins TRBV2 to TRBJ2-2; 12 nucleotides match TRBD2. V trimming: 5 bases; J trimming: 3 bases; junction bases outside the gene matches: 10. Germline V gene lookup returns CDR1 SNHLY and CDR2 FYNNEI. The CDR3 is 18 amino acids. The CDR3 nucleotides read TGTGCCAGCAGTTCCGGACTAGCGGGAACCCTATACACCGGGGAGCTGTTTTTT. As protein: CASSSGLAGTLYTGELFF.

This clonotype appeared a single time. This chain joins TRBV20-1 and TRBJ2-7, with D tentatively TRBD1 (7 bases). The CDR3 runs 12 residues. Trimming left V 3 bases short and J 6 bases short, with 12 bases between. Germline V gene sequence: CDR1 DFQATT, CDR2 SNEGSKA (reference sequence). This chain's CDR3 is CSASRQGGEQYF. Here the CDR3 DNA reads TGCAGTGCTAGCAGGCAGGGGGGCGAGCAGTACTTC.

This clonotype was seen only a few times. The rearrangement links TRBV10-3 to TRBJ2-5; no clear D gene. V gave up 3 bases and J gave up 3 bases, with 17 bases separating them. Per the germline V gene, CDR1 is ENHRY and CDR2 is SYGVKD. This CDR3 contains 16 residues. The CDR3 nucleotides are TGTGCCATCAGTGATCCAATAAGAAGAATAGAAGAGACCCAGTACTTC. It translates to CAISDPIRRIEETQYF.

This clonotype has at least ten counts. This rearrangement joins TRBV4-2 to TRBJ2-7; 8 bases are shared with TRBD2. The junction had 7 bases not matched to a gene; V was cut back by 0 bases and J by 3 bases. The CDR3 contains 16 residues. Germline V gene lookup returns CDR1 LGHNA and CDR2 YNFKEQ. This CDR3 is CASSQDIAGGFYEQYF. In DNA form, the CDR3 reads TGTGCCAGCAGCCAAGATATCGCGGGAGGCTTCTACGAGCAGTACTTC.

This chain links TRBV29-1 with TRBJ2-5; the D gene is possibly TRBD2 (5 bases). The CDR3 is 16 residues long. In germline, CDR1 is SQVTM, CDR2 ANQGSEA. Trimming stripped 3 bases from V and 3 bases from J, with 20 bases between. The DNA of the CDR3 is TGCAGCGTTGAGGAAGGTCGGGGTTTTTACGAAGAGACCCAGTACTTC. Translated, it gives CSVEEGRGFYEETQYF.

This clonotype has ten or more counts. This chain uses TRBV2 with TRBJ1-5; 7 bases map to TRBD1. The germline gives CDR1 SNHLY, CDR2 FYNNEI. Germline trimming cut 4 bases from V and 3 bases from J; bases unmatched to any gene: 6. The CDR3 is 15 residues long. The CDR3 nucleotides read TGTGCCAGCAGTGGTCACAGGGGCGCCAATCAGCCCCAGCATTTT. It translates to CASSGHRGANQPQHF.

J is TRBJ1-1 and V is TRBV11-2; D ambiguous. There are 12 residues in the CDR3. Trimming left V 6 bases short and J 11 bases short, with 16 bases between. Germline loops: CDR1 SGHAT, CDR2 FQNNGV. CDR3 DNA: TGTGCCAGCAGTTCACAAGCCGTGAGGGCTTTCTTT. Translating gives CASSSQAVRAFF. Drawing the rest from reference TRBV11-2 and TRBJ1-1, the complete variable domain is EAGVAQSPRYKIIEKRQSVAFWCNPISGHATLYWYQQILGQGPKLLIQFQNNGVVDDSQLPKDRFSAERLKGVDSTLKIQPAKLEDSAVYLCASSSQAVRAFFGQGTRLTVV.

The sample holds many counts of this clonotype. The CDR3 sequence is CASSPQGATSYEQYF. For the CDR3, the DNA is TGTGCCAGCAGTCCCCAGGGAGCCACCTCCTACGAGCAGTACTTC. This rearrangement joins TRBV28 to TRBJ2-7; TRBD1 or TRBD2 may be the D gene (5 bases each). The CDR3 is made up of 15 amino acids. V dropped 5 bases and J dropped 0 bases, with 14 bases sitting between them. Germline CDR1 is MDHEN and CDR2 is SYDVKM.